The sequence of this TCR beta chain was determined in a study of blood T cell repertoires in COVID-19. About the study: Donors in the United States, Italy and Spain gave samples during acute or convalescent COVID-19. The cDNA or gDNA used as material had been derived from T cells, B-cell-depleted T cells, or PBMCs.

This CDR3 is 17 amino acids long. Germline trimming cut 2 bases from V and 4 bases from J; bases unmatched to any gene: 15. Germline V CDR1 and CDR2: GTSNPN, SVGIG (reference sequence). Profiling relied on immunoSEQ multiplex PCR, and the TCRdb table lists in-frame clones only, not all of them. The repertoire consists of about 300,000 clones, with 86% occurring once and the leading ten covering about 9.4%. What the recovered Cohort 3 donors had was two negative PCRs, clearance, or symptom resolution. This chain uses TRBV30 with TRBJ1-2; 8 nucleotides match TRBD1. The receptor's source is a woman aged 18-35 years who had recovered from COVID-19. Sequencing input: PBMCs or T cells enriched from blood (not recorded which). For the CDR3, the DNA is TGTGCCTGGAGTACAGGGGGACACCAACGGTTCGGCTATGGCTACACCTTC. This gives the protein CAWSTGGHQRFGYGYTF.